The following is a T cell receptor (beta chain) sequence with its context. The antigen it recognizes is unknown. Base quality data are lacking; no much larger clone is found one base away. The germline V gene (reference sequence) specifies SEHNR as CDR1 and FQNEAQ as CDR2. V is trimmed back by 7 bases and J by 4 bases, and the junction contains 3 bases that no gene match accounts for. The CDR3 spans 13 residues, from the cysteine through the phenylalanine. CDR3 DNA is the only sequence kept; it has 39 bases, read in frame from the first base. Healthy HIV-negative adults with no recently reported acute infections or vaccinations were included as donors. All donors were Caucasian adults living in Nashville, Tennessee, USA. For unsorted samples, tens of millions of PBMCs were counted, and genomic DNA was extracted using the QIAamp DNA Blood Mini kit. After blood collection by leukapheresis, PBMCs were isolated using Ficoll-Histopaque density gradient centrifugation and then cryopreserved in the vapor phase of liquid nitrogen.

This entry belongs to a study of shared clonotypes between healthy human individuals (TCRdb year 2020). Study-wide context: The cohort included three men and a couple of women between 18 and 49 years of age. To estimate repertoire size and how much clonotype sharing occurs between individuals, the study deeply sequenced the blood TCR repertoires of several healthy adults. Libraries were prepared and TCR repertoires were sequenced by different laboratories using diverse techniques, in order to increase sequencing depth and limit assay-specific biases. Each donor's leukapheresis produced roughly between roughly 0.9 and 8.9 billion PBMCs.

Using the deep immunoSEQ assay, multiplex PCR amplified TCR CDR3 regions from genomic DNA. Extracted genomic DNA from each cell subset was spread evenly across all wells of several immunoSEQ 96-well plates, with each plate serving as a replicate. Each replicate PCR for unsorted PBMC received approximately 0.3 ug genomic DNA, equal to tens of thousands of T cell genomes. Ten immunoSEQ deep assay plates were used to sequence unsorted PBMC genomic DNA. Purified libraries were quantified with a Qubit 3.0 fluorometer, sized on a Bioanalyzer 2100, and re-quantified with the KAPA Library Quantification kit. Every immunoSEQ 96-well plate was sequenced on a dedicated single-read 150-cycle Illumina NextSeq 550 flow cell. The paper's data handling went like this. The immunoSEQ output contained only junctional sequences without quality scores, so filtering could not match that applied to full-length reads. To assign V/J genes and CDR3, sequences were annotated using PyIR, a Python wrapper for IgBLAST v1.9, with IMGT germline references. Reads with weak V/J assignments (E-value above 1e-6), missing CDR3, stop codons, out-of-frame junctions, or ambiguous translated residues were removed. V3J clonotypes were defined as sequences sharing an identical inferred V gene, J gene, and CDR3 amino acid sequence. Percentage overlap between repertoires was computed as shared unique clonotypes divided by the size of the smaller repertoire. Richness of each repertoire was evaluated using RTK rarefaction, the Chao1 estimator, and Recon v2.1 estimates of unobserved clonotypes. Not all clones reach the TCRdb copy of this immuneACCESS table, which keeps in-frame sequences only. Checked studies attribute under half of the gap to unresolved V genes and leave the rest unexplained. V and J calls plus clone size are reproduced from that table; the DNA served to infer D and trimming. Within this sample are 450,000 to 550,000 clones, with around 74% of them counted one time only. The ten largest account for roughly 13% of the sample.

The full study reports these points: Pairwise subsampling led to the expectation that sequencing depth would affect the degree of clonotype sharing among donors. Sampling was restricted to blood, and TCR repertoires in tissue are likely to differ from TCR repertoires in blood. The small number of donors limited the genetic and exposure-history diversity represented.

Sequenced material: PBMCs. This clonotype was sampled from a woman in her thirties or forties in good health. Some clones in this sample may be carry-over from other donors' samples. The chain couples TRBV7-9 to TRBJ1-4, with 7 bases in between that match TRBD1. The CDR3 in this case is CASTDRINEKLFF. The bases read TGTGCCAGCACGGACAGGATTAATGAAAAACTGTTTTTT.